This passage covers 14 T cell receptor beta chains from one sample sequenced in a study of T cell changes during pregnancy in multiple sclerosis. Produced via immunoSEQ multiplex PCR; TCRdb's table is partial and in-frame only. The profile covers roughly 50,000 clones, with roughly nine tenths appearing a single time and approximately 0.39% taken by the ten largest. This material consisted of CD4+ T cells from peripheral blood mononuclear cells, taken after pregnancy. Receptors originate from a female donor with multiple sclerosis, enrolled in a pregnancy study.

The chain joins TRBV12-2 to TRBJ2-2; the table names TRBD2, a call not compared with the DNA. TRBV12-2 is a pseudogene locus. The CDR3 is 17 residues long. The CDR3 DNA is TGTGCAAGTCGCTTAGCTAGCGGGAGACATGGCACCGGGGAGCTGTTTTTT. Its translation: CASRLASGRHGTGELFF.

V and J are TRBV7-2 and TRBJ2-1; 11 bases are a match to TRBD2. Germline values: CDR1 SGHTA, CDR2 FQGNSA. The CDR3 sequence is 15 residues long. V was clipped by 2 bases and J by 5 bases; unmatched bases: 2. In DNA, the CDR3 is TGTGCCAGCAGCTTAACACTAGCGGGAGACAATGAGCAGTTCTTC. Its protein is CASSLTLAGDNEQFF.

The V call is TRBV20-1, the J call TRBJ2-7; maybe TRBD2 (6 bases). This CDR3 has 11 amino acids. Germline CDR1 DFQATT, CDR2 SNEGSKA (reference sequence). The V end lost 5 bases, the J end lost 3 bases, and 8 bases lay between the germline ends. In DNA form, the CDR3 reads TGCAGTGCTGGGACTGTCTACGAGCAGTACTTC. It codes for CSAGTVYEQYF.

The rearrangement joins TRBV5-4 to TRBJ2-1; 7 nucleotides match TRBD1. Losses at the gene ends were 4 bases for V and 2 bases for J; bases not matched to a gene: 6. The CDR3 is 15 amino acids. Germline-derived CDR1 and CDR2 are SGHNT and YYREEE (reference sequence). CDR3 DNA: TGTGCCAGCAGCCCCGCCCAGGGGGCCTACAATGAGCAGTTCTTC. This codes for CASSPAQGAYNEQFF. Full variable domain (outside the CDR3, taken from reference TRBV5-4 and TRBJ2-1): ETGVTQSPTHLIKTRGQQVTLRCSSQSGHNTVSWYQQALGQGPQFIFQYYREEENGRGNFPPRFSGLQFPNYSSELNVNALELDDSALYLCASSPAQGAYNEQFFGPGTRLTVL.

This chain links TRBV30 with TRBJ1-5; no clear D. Germline CDR1 is GTSNPN and CDR2 is SVGIG (reference sequence). V was pared by 3 bases and J by 1 base, with 10 bases between. The CDR3 runs 14 residues. The CDR3: CAWSKELSNQPQHF. DNA of the CDR3: TGTGCCTGGAGCAAGGAGTTGAGCAATCAGCCCCAGCATTTT.

The V and J genes are TRBV10-3 and TRBJ2-5, with TRBD2 matching over 7 bases. Germline V gives CDR1 ENHRY, CDR2 SYGVKD. V gave up 6 bases and J gave up 3 bases; unmatched junction bases: 7. CDR3 size: 14 residues. CDR3 bases: TGTGCCATCAGGGAAGGGGAGGGAAAAGAGACCCAGTACTTC. Translating it yields CAIREGEGKETQYF.

In its sample, this clone was seen once. V and J are TRBV28 and TRBJ2-7; weak D call: TRBD1 (6 bases). Germline-derived CDR1 and CDR2 are MDHEN and SYDVKM. The CDR3 extends over 16 amino acids. The V gene lost 5 bases and the J gene lost 2 bases, with 19 bases spanning the gap. The CDR3 region is CASSPTGPTGAYEQYF. The CDR3 DNA reads TGTGCCAGCAGTCCTACAGGGCCGACCGGGGCCTACGAGCAGTACTTC.

This chain connects TRBV7-9 to TRBJ2-7; the D gene is possibly TRBD1 (5 bases). CDR3 length: 15 amino acids. Looked up from germline, CDR1 is SEHNR and CDR2 is FQNEAQ (reference sequence). The ends were cut back, 2 bases at V and 2 bases at J, with 13 bases in the middle. CDR3 sequence: CASSLQGNLPYEQYF. The CDR3, as DNA: TGTGCCAGCAGCTTACAGGGTAATCTTCCCTACGAGCAGTACTTC.

This sequence joins TRBV27 and TRBJ2-1; 13 bases are shared with TRBD2. Per germline, CDR1 MNHEY and CDR2 SMNVEV (reference sequence). V was clipped by 4 bases and J by 6 bases; unmatched bases: 6. The CDR3 is 16 amino acids. The CDR3 is CASSSNRLAGGNEQFF. As DNA, the CDR3 is TGTGCCAGCAGTTCAAATCGACTAGCGGGAGGCAATGAGCAGTTCTTC.

The rearrangement joins TRBV5-5 to TRBJ2-3, with TRBD1 identical over 7 bases. The CDR3 covers 14 residues. The germline V gene encodes CDR1 SGHKS and CDR2 YYEKEE (reference sequence). With V trimmed by 5 bases and J by 1 base, 4 bases remained unmatched. CDR3 sequence (DNA): TGTGCCAGCAGACACAGGGGCGGCACAGATACGCAGTATTTT. The encoded protein is CASRHRGGTDTQYF.

The chain recombines TRBV18 with TRBJ2-7; 7 bases fit TRBD1. V shed 0 bases and J 3 bases; nucleotides not matched to a gene: 20. There are 20 residues in the CDR3. CDR1 KGHSH and CDR2 LQKENI come from the germline V gene. CDR3 nucleotide sequence: TGTGCCAGCTCACCACCTGTCGATATCCCGGGACAGTGGATCCTCTACGAGCAGTACTTC. The encoded protein is CASSPPVDIPGQWILYEQYF.

The chain is built from TRBV27 and TRBJ2-7, with 7 bases that match TRBD1. The V segment lost 3 bases and the J segment 0 bases; nucleotides outside the gene matches: 5. This CDR3 has 15 amino acids. Germline CDR1 and CDR2: MNHEY and SMNVEV (reference sequence). The DNA for the CDR3 is TGTGCCAGCAGTTTGAGGGACAGAAGCTCCTACGAGCAGTACTTC. Residues: CASSLRDRSSYEQYF.

The sample holds one count of this clone. The chain uses TRBV6-1 and TRBJ1-1; 12 nucleotides match TRBD1. This CDR3 is 15 amino acids long. Germline CDR1 MNHNS, CDR2 SASEGT. The J segment lost 0 bases and the V segment lost 8 bases, leaving 4 bases of the junction unmatched. CDR3 in DNA: TGTGCCAGCCGGGACAGGGGGCTAATGAACACTGAAGCTTTCTTT. Protein: CASRDRGLMNTEAFF.

V gene TRBV5-1 combines with J gene TRBJ1-2, with a weak D call TRBD1 (5 bases). V gave up 0 bases and J gave up 6 bases, with 18 bases separating them. CDR3 size: 16 residues. Germline CDR1 is SGHRS and CDR2 is YFSETQ. In DNA form, the CDR3 reads TGCGCCAGCAGCTTGGGAACAGTAGGCAGGGTTGATGGCTACACCTTC. It encodes CASSLGTVGRVDGYTF.